This T cell receptor beta chain comes out of a study of T-cell reconstitution after alpha-beta-depleted transplantation in children. This CDR3 is built from 15 residues. Trimming removed 4 bases from V and 2 bases from J; junction bases left unmatched: 6. Germline CDR1 is SGHTA and CDR2 is FQGNSA. Unique molecular identifiers were incorporated when the TCRbeta library was constructed. TCRdb re-called the PCR reads with MiXCR, one entry per CDR3 protein. Counted here are more than 150,000 distinct CDR3 sequences, about 6.3% occurring once; the ten biggest clones make up 3%. This receptor was obtained from a human donor who donated a stem cell graft to a child with Wiskott-Aldrich syndrome. The chain combines TRBV7-2 with TRBJ2-5; 8 bases line up with TRBD2. The sample consisted of PBMCs from the stem cell graft donor, taken from the stem cell graft. As DNA, the CDR3 is TGTGCCAGCAGCTCCGGGGGGGCGGGACAAGAGACCCAGTACTTC. This translates into CASSSGGAGQETQYF.